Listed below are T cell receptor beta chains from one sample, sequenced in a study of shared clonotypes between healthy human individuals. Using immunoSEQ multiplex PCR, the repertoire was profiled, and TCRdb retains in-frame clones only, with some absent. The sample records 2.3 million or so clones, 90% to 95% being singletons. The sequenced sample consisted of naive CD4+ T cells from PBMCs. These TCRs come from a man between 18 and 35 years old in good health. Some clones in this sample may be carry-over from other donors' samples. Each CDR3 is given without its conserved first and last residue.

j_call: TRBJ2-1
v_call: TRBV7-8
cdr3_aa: ASSPSRNEQF

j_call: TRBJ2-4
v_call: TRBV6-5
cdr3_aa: ASAQGAKNIQY

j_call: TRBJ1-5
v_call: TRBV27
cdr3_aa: ASSPHRVNQPQH

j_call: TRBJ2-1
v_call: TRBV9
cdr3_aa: ASSELAGIYNEQF

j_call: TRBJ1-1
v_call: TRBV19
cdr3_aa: ASYHIRDRGKNTEAF

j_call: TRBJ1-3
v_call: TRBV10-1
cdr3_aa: ATPAQTGLFGNTIY

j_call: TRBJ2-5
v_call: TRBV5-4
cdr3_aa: ASSLGGAGGPIETQY

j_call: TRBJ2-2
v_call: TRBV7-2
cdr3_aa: ASSRRGSRATGELF

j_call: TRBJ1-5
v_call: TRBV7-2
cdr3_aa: ASSYSRGGNQPQH

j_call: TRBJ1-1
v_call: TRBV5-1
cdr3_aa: ASSPLGPLNTEAF

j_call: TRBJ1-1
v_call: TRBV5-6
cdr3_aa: AKPGQGNTEAF

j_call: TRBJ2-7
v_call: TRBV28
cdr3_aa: ASTPTSGPYEQY

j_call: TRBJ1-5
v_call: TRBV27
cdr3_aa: ASSPISPGYRDPNQPQH

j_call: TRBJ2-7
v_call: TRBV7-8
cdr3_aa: ASSFGLAGAEQY

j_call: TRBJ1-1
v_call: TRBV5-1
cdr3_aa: ASSHGFATEAF

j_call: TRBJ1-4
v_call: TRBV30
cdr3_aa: AWSPRPTSGEKLF

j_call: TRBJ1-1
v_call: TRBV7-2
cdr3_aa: ASIQTGPTEAF

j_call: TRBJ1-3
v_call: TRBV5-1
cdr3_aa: ASSFDSSGNTIY

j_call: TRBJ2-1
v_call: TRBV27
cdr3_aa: ASSFHWANEQF

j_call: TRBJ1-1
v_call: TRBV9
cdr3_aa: ASSQDRGALNTEAF

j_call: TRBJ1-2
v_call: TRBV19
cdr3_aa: ASSIASVRYGYT

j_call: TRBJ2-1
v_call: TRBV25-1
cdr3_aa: ASSGDRGVNEQF

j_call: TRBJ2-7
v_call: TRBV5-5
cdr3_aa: ASSLRASGSYEQY

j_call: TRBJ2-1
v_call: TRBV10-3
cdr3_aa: AISETGGYNEQF

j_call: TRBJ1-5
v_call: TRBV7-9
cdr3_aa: ASSLTGKPQH

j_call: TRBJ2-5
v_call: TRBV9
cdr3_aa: ASSVETSVGTQY

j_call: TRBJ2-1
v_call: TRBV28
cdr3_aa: ASRVAGGPNEQF

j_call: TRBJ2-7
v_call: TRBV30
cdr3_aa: AWSDRTGEQY

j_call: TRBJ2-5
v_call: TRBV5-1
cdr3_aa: ASSQQGAETQY

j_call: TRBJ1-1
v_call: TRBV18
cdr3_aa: ASSRETGLNTEAF

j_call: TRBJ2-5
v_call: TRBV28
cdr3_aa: ASSLFAGTQY

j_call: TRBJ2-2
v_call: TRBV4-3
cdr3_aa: ASSQPGQGEWAGELF

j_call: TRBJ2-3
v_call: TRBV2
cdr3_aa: ASRGRAGLFTDTQY

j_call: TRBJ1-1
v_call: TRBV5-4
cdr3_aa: ASSPRPNLDTEAF

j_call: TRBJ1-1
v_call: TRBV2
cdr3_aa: ASRSRVDTEAF

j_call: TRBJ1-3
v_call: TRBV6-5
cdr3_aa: ASSYSSSRVGNTIY

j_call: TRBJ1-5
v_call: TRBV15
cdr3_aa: ATSRGDRGGNQPQH

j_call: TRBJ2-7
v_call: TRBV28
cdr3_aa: ASSYPIWATSSYEQY

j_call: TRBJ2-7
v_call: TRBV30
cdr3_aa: ACPGVAGVEQY

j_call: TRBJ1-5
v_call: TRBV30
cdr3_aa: AWSVQGLRGGYSNQPQH

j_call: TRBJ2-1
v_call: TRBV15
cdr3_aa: ATSMGAGGHSRNEQF

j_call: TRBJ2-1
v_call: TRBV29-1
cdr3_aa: SSSSGAQGEQF

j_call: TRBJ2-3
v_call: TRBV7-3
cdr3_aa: ASSLIPRETQY

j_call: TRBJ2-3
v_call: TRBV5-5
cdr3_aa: ASSLATGGDTQY

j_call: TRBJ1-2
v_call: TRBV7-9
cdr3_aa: ASSLAQGHGYT

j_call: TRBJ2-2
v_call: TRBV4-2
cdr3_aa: ASSQDGRTGELF

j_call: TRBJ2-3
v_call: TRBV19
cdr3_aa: ASSIASASGTDTQY

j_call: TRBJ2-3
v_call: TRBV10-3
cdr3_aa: AIGRGDLTDTQY

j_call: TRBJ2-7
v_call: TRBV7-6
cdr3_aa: ASSLGPGQTTYEQY

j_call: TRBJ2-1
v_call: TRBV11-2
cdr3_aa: ASTLGVAGGIDNEQF

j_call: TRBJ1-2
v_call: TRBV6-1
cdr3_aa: ASSNDRTLPGYT

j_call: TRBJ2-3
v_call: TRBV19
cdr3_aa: ASSLGKRTDTQY

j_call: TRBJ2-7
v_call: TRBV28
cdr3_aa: ASSLDLQGAYEQY

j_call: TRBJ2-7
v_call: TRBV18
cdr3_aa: ASSPPGVPYEQY

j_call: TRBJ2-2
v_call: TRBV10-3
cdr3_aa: AITSGVGELF

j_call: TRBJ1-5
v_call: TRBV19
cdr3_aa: ASSILRGFSRDQPQH

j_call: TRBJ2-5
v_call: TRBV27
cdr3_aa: ASSPRVRGRQETQY